These 29 T cell receptor beta chains share one sample of origin, sequenced in a study of CD8+ T cells in alopecia areata. Extraction of RNA preceded its reverse transcription into cDNA, which served as the sequencing template. The assay was immunoSEQ multiplex PCR, and TCRdb's table has in-frame clones only and misses some. The sample has roughly 120,000 clones; 56% are singletons. Treatment: oral pan-JAK inhibitor, 5-10 mg twice daily. The sequenced sample was CD4+ T cells sorted from blood, obtained at week 24, from a patient treated with tofacitinib. The receptors originated from a human donor with alopecia areata.

In its sample, this clone was seen a few times. DNA for the CDR3: TGTGCCAGCAGCTCCGGGGGGCAAAGGGGCTACAATGAGCAGTTCTTC. Its translation is CASSSGGQRGYNEQFF. The genes are TRBV5-5 and TRBJ2-1; D is perhaps TRBD2 (7 bases). The CDR3 spans 16 residues. Deletions cut 3 bases from V and 3 bases from J, with 16 bases between. CDR1 and CDR2 (germline): SGHKS, YYEKEE (reference sequence). The full variable domain, in which reference TRBV5-5 and TRBJ2-1 provide the parts outside the CDR3, is DAGVTQSPTHLIKTRGQQVTLRCSPISGHKSVSWYQQVLGQGPQFIFQYYEKEERGRGNFPDRFSARQFPNYSSELNVNALLLGDSALYLCASSSGGQRGYNEQFFGPGTRLTVL.

There are a few counts of this clone. V usage is TRBV7-2 and J usage is TRBJ2-2, with 10 bases lining up with TRBD2. This CDR3 contains 16 residues. V dropped 5 bases and J dropped 5; count of bases not matched to a gene: 8. In germline, CDR1 is SGHTA, CDR2 FQGNSA. The CDR3 nucleotides read TGTGCCAGCAGCCCTCGCCTAGCGGGGGAAACCGGGGAGCTGTTTTTT. It encodes CASSPRLAGETGELFF.

The chain employs TRBV29-1 and TRBJ2-3; D is perhaps TRBD1 or TRBD2 (5 bases each). The CDR3 runs 13 residues. V lost 4 bases and J lost 0, with 8 bases in between. The germline gives CDR1 SQVTM, CDR2 ANQGSEA. The CDR3 loop reads CSVAGTSTDTQYF. Here the CDR3 DNA reads TGCAGCGTTGCGGGGACCAGCACAGATACGCAGTATTTT.

This chain connects TRBV4-3 to TRBJ1-1; 8 nucleotides align to TRBD1. CDR1 and CDR2 (germline): LGHNA, YSLEER. V shed 2 bases, J shed 1 base, and the junction held 3 bases outside the gene matches. This CDR3 spans 15 amino acids. The CDR3 nucleotides read TGCGCCAGCAGCCAATTCGGACAGGGGAACACTGAAGCTTTCTTT. Its translation is CASSQFGQGNTEAFF.

This clone has a handful of counts. The chain has TRBV4-3 and TRBJ1-6; D uncertain. V lost 1 base and J 3 bases, leaving 10 bases between the germline ends. The CDR3 consists of 16 residues. CDR1 and CDR2 (germline): LGHNA, YSLEER. CDR3 loop: CASSQGGQLYNSPLHF. In DNA form, the CDR3 reads TGCGCCAGCAGCCAAGGAGGGCAGCTCTATAATTCACCCCTCCACTTT.

V and J are TRBV21-1 and TRBJ2-5; TRBD1, the table's D call, was not compared with the DNA. TRBV21-1 is a listed pseudogene. The CDR3 extends over 13 amino acids. This CDR3 is CASSSRTGETQYF. The DNA of the CDR3 is TGTGCCAGCAGCAGCAGGACAGGAGAGACCCAGTACTTC.

This rearrangement joins TRBV30 to TRBJ2-7; D could derive from TRBD1 or TRBD2 (5 bases each). With 4 bases removed from V and 0 bases from J, the gap between germline ends came to 13 bases. Germline V gene sequence: CDR1 GTSNPN, CDR2 SVGIG (reference sequence). CDR3 size: 14 residues. The CDR3, as DNA: TGTGCCTGGAACAGGTTGGGGAGCTCCTACGAGCAGTACTTC. As protein: CAWNRLGSSYEQYF.

This clone was counted once. The chain couples TRBV5-1 to TRBJ2-1, with D possibly being TRBD2 (5 bases). Germline V gene data show CDR1 as SGHRS and CDR2 as YFSETQ. V was shortened by 1 base and J by 0 bases, with 11 bases between the two germline ends. CDR3 length: 16 amino acids. The CDR3 region has the DNA TGCGCCAGCAGCTTGAGTGGAGGCAGCTCCTACAATGAGCAGTTCTTC. It encodes CASSLSGGSSYNEQFF.

The DNA for the CDR3 is TGTGCTAGTGGTTTGGCCCCCAGGGGAGAGCAGTTCTTC. Amino acids: CASGLAPRGEQFF. The chain has TRBV12-5 and TRBJ2-1, with TRBD1 as a possible D gene (6 bases). Per germline, CDR1 LGHNT and CDR2 FRNRAP. This CDR3 is built from 13 residues. V gave up 1 base and J gave up 10 bases, with 11 bases separating them.

This chain uses TRBV18 with TRBJ2-7; 9 positions agree with TRBD1. The CDR3 runs to 16 residues. Germline V lookup: CDR1 KGHSH, CDR2 LQKENI. J lost 7 bases, V lost 4 bases, and 14 bases had no gene match. DNA of the CDR3: TGTGCCAGCTCACAACGGGACAGGGTAATCCAAGAAGAGCAGTACTTC. Protein: CASSQRDRVIQEEQYF.

The rearrangement uses TRBV5-1 and TRBJ2-5; 7 nucleotides line up with TRBD2. The length of the CDR3 is 14 residues. Germline V lookup: CDR1 SGHRS, CDR2 YFSETQ. The V and J ends lost 4 bases and 5 bases, in that order; junction bases with no gene match: 8. CDR3 sequence: CASSNRTRMETQYF. In DNA, the CDR3 is TGCGCCAGCAGCAACCGGACTAGGATGGAGACCCAGTACTTC.

The rearrangement joins TRBV10-3 to TRBJ2-7; 9 bases are shared with TRBD1. Germline assignment: CDR1 ENHRY and CDR2 SYGVKD. The CDR3 sequence is 14 residues long. J was trimmed by 4 bases and V by 4 bases; bases with no gene match: 5. The CDR3 region has the DNA TGTGCCATCAGTGCGGGACAGGGTAGATACGAGCAGTACTTC. Translation gives CAISAGQGRYEQYF.

The V call is TRBV7-9, the J call TRBJ2-5; D gene uncertain. Germline V lookup: CDR1 SEHNR, CDR2 FQNEAQ (reference sequence). The CDR3 spans 13 residues. Trimming pared 2 bases from V and 2 bases from J, leaving 6 bases between. The CDR3 here is CASSLNQQETQYF. The CDR3 DNA follows: TGTGCCAGCAGCTTAAACCAACAAGAGACCCAGTACTTC.

The V and J genes are TRBV27 and TRBJ2-1; weak D call: TRBD2 (5 bases). Germline CDR1 is MNHEY and CDR2 is SMNVEV (reference sequence). This CDR3 comprises 16 residues. Trimming left V 6 bases short and J 2 bases short, with 17 bases between. The CDR3 region has the DNA TGTGCCAGCAGCCGCCGGGCCCGGGGTCCCTACAATGAGCAGTTCTTC. It specifies CASSRRARGPYNEQFF.

The table lists this clone with a few counts. This chain connects TRBV6-1 to TRBJ2-5; D perhaps matches TRBD2 (5 bases). V was pared by 10 bases and J by 1 base, with 10 bases between. CDR3 length: 12 residues. Per germline, CDR1 MNHNS and CDR2 SASEGT. The CDR3 is CATLGVQETQYF. The DNA of the CDR3 is TGTGCCACCCTGGGAGTCCAAGAGACCCAGTACTTC.

This clone was recorded a few times. This chain links TRBV29-1 with TRBJ2-1, with D possibly matching TRBD2 (5 bases). Germline V lookup: CDR1 SQVTM, CDR2 ANQGSEA. The CDR3 length is 13 residues. Deletions cut 5 bases from V and 0 bases from J, with 8 bases between. The CDR3 DNA follows: TGCAGCGTTACGGGGAGCTCCTACAATGAGCAGTTCTTC. Residues: CSVTGSSYNEQFF.

This chain joins TRBV29-1 and TRBJ2-3; TRBD2 might be the D (5 bases). Germline CDR1 and CDR2: SQVTM and ANQGSEA. V was clipped by 4 bases and J by 5 bases, with 10 bases between them. The CDR3 is 12 residues long. CDR3 nucleotides: TGCAGCGTTGTGCCGGGGATAGATACGCAGTATTTT. Residues: CSVVPGIDTQYF.

The chain employs TRBV19 and TRBJ2-2; 8 bases align to TRBD1. With V trimmed by 3 bases and J by 6 bases, 3 bases remained unmatched. This CDR3 has 14 residues. Germline values: CDR1 LNHDA, CDR2 SQIVND (reference sequence). CDR3 in DNA: TGTGCCAGTAGTATGACAGGGGACTCCGGGGAGCTGTTTTTT. Its translation is CASSMTGDSGELFF.

The genes are TRBV4-3 and TRBJ1-1; D call uncertain. Per the germline V gene, CDR1 is LGHNA and CDR2 is YSLEER. Deletions cut 5 bases from V and 0 bases from J, with 7 bases between. This CDR3 has 13 amino acids. CDR3 in amino acids: CASSATLNTEAFF. The CDR3 DNA reads as TGCGCCAGCAGCGCCACTTTGAACACTGAAGCTTTCTTT.

A few counts support this clone. V gene TRBV11-2 combines with J gene TRBJ2-5, with D possibly TRBD2 on 5 matching bases. V was shortened by 5 bases and J by 7 bases, with 14 bases between the two germline ends. There are 13 residues in the CDR3. Germline lookup yields CDR1 SGHAT and CDR2 FQNNGV. The DNA of the CDR3 is TGTGCCAGCAGCCCCCGGACCGCGGGGACCCAGTACTTC. Translated: CASSPRTAGTQYF.

This sequence joins TRBV11-2 and TRBJ1-1; D is perhaps TRBD1 (6 bases). The germline V gene has CDR1 SGHAT and CDR2 FQNNGV. The CDR3 is made up of 15 amino acids. Trimming cost V 1 base and J 0 bases, with 9 bases left between them. CDR3 nucleotides: TGTGCCAGCAGCTTAGGGGGGCTGGTGAACACTGAAGCTTTCTTT. This codes for CASSLGGLVNTEAFF.

This chain connects TRBV7-9 to TRBJ2-2, with D unresolved. This CDR3 has 13 residues. Germline values: CDR1 SEHNR, CDR2 FQNEAQ (reference sequence). With 6 bases removed from V and 8 bases from J, the gap between germline ends came to 13 bases. The CDR3 DNA reads TGTGCCAGCAGGCCGCCCACCATTGGGGAGCTGTTTTTT. Translation: CASRPPTIGELFF.

This clone was seen once. The CDR3 DNA reads as TGTGCCAGCAGCTTTACAGGGGCCGGGGACAAGCAGTACTTC. Amino acids: CASSFTGAGDKQYF. The chain employs TRBV7-9 and TRBJ2-7; TRBD1 matches 7 bases. After removal of 3 bases from V and 8 bases from J, the junction contained 10 bases not matched to a gene. Germline V lookup: CDR1 SEHNR, CDR2 FQNEAQ (reference sequence). The CDR3 is 14 residues long.

CDR3: CASSLTWGQEPQHF. The CDR3 DNA is TGTGCCAGCAGCTTAACCTGGGGGCAGGAGCCCCAGCATTTT. V and J are TRBV7-2 and TRBJ1-5, with D maybe TRBD1 (6 bases). The ends were cut back, 2 bases at V and 8 bases at J, with 13 bases in the middle. Germline CDR1 is SGHTA and CDR2 is FQGNSA. The CDR3 has 14 residues.

This clone was detected once. This sequence joins TRBV28 and TRBJ1-2; 9 bases are a match to TRBD1. There are 13 residues in the CDR3. The trim removed 6 bases at V and 7 bases at J, leaving 6 bases unmatched. Germline CDR1 is MDHEN and CDR2 is SYDVKM. The DNA for the CDR3 is TGTGCCAGCAGACGGACAGGGGACCCTGGCTACACCTTC. Its translation is CASRRTGDPGYTF.

This clone was counted only a few times. V is TRBV18 and J is TRBJ1-2, with a weak D call TRBD1 (6 bases). V gave up 4 bases and J gave up 1 base, with 10 bases separating them. Germline V lookup: CDR1 KGHSH, CDR2 LQKENI. The length of the CDR3 is 14 residues. The CDR3 protein is CASSLLDSNYGYTF. Written as DNA, the CDR3 is TGTGCCAGCTCACTCTTGGACAGTAACTATGGCTACACCTTC.

The rearrangement joins TRBV30 to TRBJ2-7; D may be TRBD1 or TRBD2 (5 bases each). The CDR3 is 12 residues long. Looked up from germline, CDR1 is GTSNPN and CDR2 is SVGIG (reference sequence). V lost 1 base and J 10 bases, leaving 14 bases between the germline ends. CDR3: CAWSDGARGQYF. The DNA for the CDR3 is TGTGCCTGGAGTGATGGGGCTCGGGGTCAGTACTTC.

This clone was observed a handful of times. This chain connects TRBV18 to TRBJ1-2; D is undetermined. This CDR3 region has 15 residues. V was shortened by 2 bases and J by 0 bases, with 10 bases between the two germline ends. The germline V gene has CDR1 KGHSH and CDR2 LQKENI. Written as DNA, the CDR3 is TGTGCCAGCTCACCAACAGACGATCCTAACTATGGCTACACCTTC. Amino acid sequence: CASSPTDDPNYGYTF.

This chain uses TRBV5-1 with TRBJ2-5; 14 nucleotides agree with TRBD2. With V trimmed by 3 bases and J by 4 bases, 5 bases remained unmatched. CDR1 is SGHRS, CDR2 YFSETQ, per germline. The CDR3 totals 16 residues. The CDR3 bases are TGCGCCAGCAGCTCCGGGACTAGCGGGGGTCGAGAGACCCAGTACTTC. This encodes CASSSGTSGGRETQYF.